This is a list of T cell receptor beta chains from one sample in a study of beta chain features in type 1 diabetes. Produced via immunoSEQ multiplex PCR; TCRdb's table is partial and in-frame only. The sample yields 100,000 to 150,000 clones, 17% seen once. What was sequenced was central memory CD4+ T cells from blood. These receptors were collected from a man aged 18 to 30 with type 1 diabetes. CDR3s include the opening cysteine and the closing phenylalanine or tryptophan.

CASTLAGGQNEQFF | TRBV5-4
CASSQDLPRYTEAFF | TRBV14
CASSLNWPGSGGFEFF | TRBV7-6
CASSPLSDTGELFF | TRBV5-1
CSASRQGDTEAFF | TRBV29-1
CASSQDHGRRSTDTQYF | TRBV4-2
CASYGLPSSYEQYF | TRBV5-1
CSVSTGSNQPQHF | TRBV29-1
CSANTGYGYTF | TRBV20-1
CASSSQGLEETQYF | TRBV5-1
CASSVKAGGDYNEQFF | TRBV5-4
CSAVWPGVRGNEQFF | TRBV29-1
CAWRRRGETQYF | TRBV30
CASSTGETGKNIQYF | TRBV5-6
CASGSRTDTQYF | TRBV12-5
CASSPGHNTDTQYF | TRBV18
CASRASIYTQYF | TRBV6-6
CASSLRDSKSDTQYF | TRBV4-1
CASRVGGAGEKLFF | TRBV27
CASSQPGQGYYGYTF | TRBV4-1
CAWSVSYSYEQYF | TRBV30
CSAEGDNEKLFF | TRBV29-1
CASSEYYGQGKGLGQYF | TRBV25-1
CASSRRSGDYGYTF | TRBV13
CASSQDSDRGQSPLHF | TRBV4-3
CSVEQGVGDTQYF | TRBV29-1
CAWSQSGTSGNTIYF | TRBV30
CASSLDRPRGTGGELFF | TRBV7-2
CASSPQQGRNTGELFF | TRBV16
CASSQAARGLSTEAFF | TRBV4-2
CASSLRARTDTQYF | TRBV7-8
CASSYYTGELFF | TRBV5-4
CASSLAGGNEQYF | TRBV11-2
CASSAVEGGPETQYF | TRBV9
CAISENRNMNTEAFF | TRBV10-3
CASSQDRAETQYF | TRBV4-3
CSVDPRETGELFF | TRBV29-1
CAISESSASGSNTGELFF | TRBV10-3
CASSPVAGAPETQYF | TRBV7-9
CASSGTSGTDTQYF | TRBV5-8
CASSRDTDQPQHF | TRBV7-2
CASSSPGLHNEQFF | TRBV7-7
CAISGQSTYEQYF | TRBV10-3
CASTESRAYEQYF | TRBV28
CATTGSPQGEQFF | TRBV18
CASSRLRLAGGSTGELFF | TRBV7-2